These 5 T cell receptor beta chains were all obtained from the same sample, sequenced in a study of response to subunit inactivated influenza vaccine. TCRdb reanalysed the RT-PCR reads using MiXCR and keeps one entry per CDR3 protein. This table has more than 400,000 distinct CDR3 sequences, approximately 7.2% appearing once. Here the sequenced sample was PBMCs from blood, taken less than 25 months after vaccination. These receptors were taken from a man between 50 and 70 years old who received an inactivated influenza vaccine.

This sequence joins TRBV12-3 or TRBV12-4 and TRBJ1-2, with D maybe TRBD1 (5 bases). Trimming pared 5 bases from V and 0 bases from J, leaving 13 bases between. The CDR3 has 15 amino acids. The CDR3 sequence is CASSPTMTANYGYTF. The CDR3 DNA is TGTGCCAGCAGTCCCACCATGACAGCTAACTATGGCTACACCTTC.

The chain links TRBV7-9 to TRBJ2-7; TRBD2 matches 10 bases. The CDR3 length is 13 residues. CDR1 is SEHNR, CDR2 FQNEAQ, per germline (reference sequence). With 9 bases clipped from V and 3 bases from J, the junction kept 5 bases outside the gene matches. The CDR3 here is CARLTSGYYEQYF. CDR3 DNA: TGTGCCAGATTGACTAGCGGGTACTACGAGCAGTACTTC.

This clonotype was seen at least ten times. The J gene is TRBJ2-3, the V gene TRBV7-2; tentatively, D is TRBD2 (6 bases). CDR3 length: 15 residues. Trimming pared 5 bases from V and 3 bases from J, leaving 15 bases between. CDR1 and CDR2 (germline): SGHTA, FQGNSA. The CDR3 protein is CASSPPTRMTDTQYF. CDR3 nucleotide sequence: TGTGCCAGCAGCCCCCCGACTAGGATGACAGATACGCAGTATTTT.

The CDR3 DNA reads TGTGCCACCAGTGAGGTACAGTACCTGAACACTGAAGCTTTCTTT. It yields the protein CATSEVQYLNTEAFF. The chain employs TRBV24-1 and TRBJ1-1; D unresolved. V was shortened by 4 bases and J by 0 bases, with 11 bases between the two germline ends. CDR3 length: 15 amino acids. CDR1 and CDR2 from the germline V gene are KGHDR and SFDVKD.

The table lists this clonotype with a few counts. The V and J genes are TRBV12-3 or TRBV12-4 and TRBJ1-1; 8 bases match TRBD1. After removal of 7 bases from V and 3 bases from J, the junction contained 10 bases not matched to a gene. The CDR3 sequence is 15 residues long. The CDR3 sequence is CASMRRGTGHTEAFF. The DNA of the CDR3 is TGTGCCAGCATGCGCCGCGGGACAGGTCACACTGAAGCTTTCTTT.